This is a list of T cell receptor beta chains from one sample in a study of T cell responses to AZD1222 COVID-19 vaccine. The repertoire was sequenced with immunoSEQ multiplex PCR; TCRdb's copy has only in-frame clones and lacks some. The sample has some 85,000 clones, around 93% seen once. Material: peripheral blood, obtained on day 0 of AZD1222 vaccination. The receptors were sampled from an adult in good health. Both conserved end residues are part of each CDR3. D genes are given only for firm matches. For some rows the clone size is stated as once, few or many, or as a class when expanded; others skip it.

j_call v_call d_call clone_size cdr3_nt cdr3_aa
TRBJ2-2 TRBV19 - - TGTGCCAGTACCCCCGGTAGACTTTCCGGCAAAGACACCGGGGAGCTGTTTTTT CASTPGRLSGKDTGELFF
TRBJ2-3 TRBV6-5 - - TGTGCCAGCAGTTTAATCGGTTTGTTAGATACGCAGTATTTT CASSLIGLLDTQYF
TRBJ1-5 TRBV7-8 TRBD1 - TGTGCCAGCAGCTTAGGACAGGGTGGTCAGCCCCAGCATTTT CASSLGQGGQPQHF
TRBJ2-5 TRBV9 - - TGTGCCAGCAGCGTAGCTGATCGTGAGACCCAGTACTTC CASSVADRETQYF
TRBJ2-1 TRBV5-4 TRBD2 - TGTGCCAGCAGCTTGAAACGGCTAGCGGCTTACAATGAGCAGTTCTTC CASSLKRLAAYNEQFF
TRBJ1-1 TRBV18 - - TGTGCCAGCTCACCGGGGAAAGAAACTGAAGCTTTCTTT CASSPGKETEAFF
TRBJ1-2 TRBV2 TRBD1 - TGTGCCAGCAGGGACAGGGCCGCTAACTATGGCTACACCTTC CASRDRAANYGYTF
TRBJ2-1 TRBV2 TRBD2 - TGTGCCAGCGCCGGGACTAGCGGGAGAGAGATGGGTGAGCAGTTCTTC CASAGTSGREMGEQFF
TRBJ1-1 TRBV5-1 TRBD1 once TGCGCCAGCAGCGTCGAGGGGGCCGGCACTGAAGCTTTCTTT CASSVEGAGTEAFF
TRBJ2-3 TRBV5-1 - - TGCGCCAGCACGGGCCAGGGGACCGCAGATACGCAGTATTTT CASTGQGTADTQYF
TRBJ2-7 TRBV28 - - TGTGCCAGCGGGGCGCTACGCTACGAGCAGTACTTC CASGALRYEQYF
TRBJ1-6 TRBV15 - - TGTGCCACCAGCAGAGGACTGGATAATTCACCCCTCCACTTT CATSRGLDNSPLHF
TRBJ1-1 TRBV9 - - TGTGCCAGCAGTCCAGCCGGGGTCTACACTGAAGCTTTCTTT CASSPAGVYTEAFF
TRBJ1-4 TRBV28 TRBD1 - TGTGCCAGCAGTTCCCACAGGGGAGGTGAAAAACTGTTTTTT CASSSHRGGEKLFF
TRBJ1-5 TRBV19 - - TGTGCCAGTAGTAACCCCCGGGGGGTAGGCAATCAGCCCCAGCATTTT CASSNPRGVGNQPQHF